The present T cell receptor beta chain was sequenced within a study of cytomegalovirus exposure and HLA in healthy donors. Vbeta (60) and Jbeta (13) primers were used in the PCR. Original processing notes: Tens of millions of unique TCR beta chains, 9 million to 12 million shared, were counted in a later analysis. Profiled with immunoSEQ multiplex PCR; TCRdb holds only in-frame clones, not every one. V and J calls and clone size are as listed in that table; D and trimming were resolved from the DNA. The repertoire consists of about 130,000 clones, with 70% to 85% occurring once and the leading ten covering approximately 2.6%. V lost 6 bases and J 0 bases, leaving 8 bases between the germline ends. The germline V gene has CDR1 MGHDK and CDR2 SYGVNS. The CDR3 is made up of 13 amino acids. Regarding the study as a whole: Per a later analysis, HLA-associated TCR beta chains showed more clonal expansion than other, equally common TCR beta chains.

This clone showed up just once. Its target is not known. The sequencing input was PBMCs. The chain has TRBV25-1 and TRBJ1-1; possible D gene TRBD1, 5 bases. The TCR originated in a woman aged 55-70 years in good health and CMV-seropositive. The CDR3 sequence is CASRDSLNTEAFF. CDR3 sequence (DNA): TGTGCCAGCAGAGACAGCTTGAACACTGAAGCTTTCTTT.